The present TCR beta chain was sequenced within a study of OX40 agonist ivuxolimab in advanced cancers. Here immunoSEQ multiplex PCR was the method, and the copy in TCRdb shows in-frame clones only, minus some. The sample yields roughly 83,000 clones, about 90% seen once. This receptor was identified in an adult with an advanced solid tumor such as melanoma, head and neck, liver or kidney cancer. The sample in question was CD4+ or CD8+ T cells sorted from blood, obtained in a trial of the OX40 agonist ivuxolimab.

The CDR3, as DNA: TGTGCCAGCAGTGAGTACAGCGAGCAGTTCTTC. Translating it yields CASSEYSEQFF. This rearrangement joins TRBV2 to TRBJ2-1, with D uncertain. The CDR3 is 11 residues long. Germline values: CDR1 SNHLY, CDR2 FYNNEI. V shed 3 bases and J shed 10 bases, with 7 bases lying between them.